This T cell receptor (beta chain) emerged from a study of OX40 agonist ivuxolimab in advanced cancers. Turning to the study itself: Enrollees could have had prior anti-PD-1, anti-PD-L1 or anti-CTLA-4 therapy, which 35% to 40% had received. Three patients responded partially, comprising one with hepatocellular carcinoma and two with cutaneous melanoma. Study-wide results and limits: There were, on average, more expanded clones in CD8+ T cells than in CD4+.

As to this clone: The antigen remains undetermined.

Trimming removed 5 bases from V and 4 bases from J; junction bases left unmatched: 5. Germline CDR1 and CDR2: MNHEY and SVGAGI. The CDR3 is 14 amino acids. The protocol was immunoSEQ multiplex PCR, while the TCRdb copy is restricted to in-frame clones and leaves out a portion. Of about 92,000 clones listed, around 80% were seen once; the top ten hold roughly 5.2%. Prior autoimmune disease or systemic immunosuppression barred patients. This TCR derives from an adult with an advanced solid tumor such as melanoma, head and neck, liver or kidney cancer. The rearrangement uses TRBV6-5 and TRBJ2-5; 9 bases align to TRBD1. The sequences come from CD4+ or CD8+ T cells sorted from blood, collected in a trial of the OX40 agonist ivuxolimab. CDR3: CASSNRGRVETQYF. In DNA, the CDR3 is TGTGCCAGCAGTAACAGGGGGCGCGTAGAGACCCAGTACTTC.